This T cell receptor beta chain originates from a study of CXCR3-negative and CXCR3-positive naive CD8 T cells (dated by TCRdb to about 2019). About the full investigation: In total, some 130 million TRB reads were obtained, corresponding to roughly 1.5 +/- 0.3 million reads per library. For the TRBV-TRBJ cluster analysis, the naive subsets came from roughly 5 donors, while the memory cells came from 3 donors. Diversity and physicochemical repertoire analyses covered some ten donors pooled from two independent experiments. Findings and caveats that apply to the study as a whole: Because surface CD5, which is linked to self-reactivity in mice, was comparable between the naive subsets, TCR interaction strength was also inferred from TRB CDR3 physicochemical properties. Both naive subsets had comparably high repertoire diversity, while memory CD8+ T cells had much lower repertoire diversity. Naive CXCR3-negative and CXCR3-positive cells from the same donor showed similar TRBV-TRBJ usage, whereas memory cells showed distinct patterns. Freshly isolated PBMCs were used for most assays because CXCR3 expression went down partially after cryopreservation. Compared with CXCR3-negative naive cells, CXCR3-positive naive cells had TRB CDR3s with higher hydrophobicity (lower Kidera factor 4), lower energy, and higher strength and volume indices.

About this clonotype itself: Its antigen is not yet known.

Instrument on record: NextSeq 550. The Human TCR Profiling Kit (MiLaboratory) was used to prepare UMI-labeled 5' RACE TRB cDNA libraries. cDNA synthesis used the entire amount of extracted RNA, and PCR amplification then used the entire amount of cDNA produced. Libraries were prepared in parallel using an identical number of PCR cycles. Concerning the study's data processing: With a requirement of at least two reads per UMI, MIGEC and MiXCR extracted about 50,000 +/- 10,000 unique UMI-labeled TRB cDNA molecules per library. Each library averaged around 42,000 +/- 9,900 functional in-frame TRB CDR3 nucleotide clonotypes without stop codons. After downsampling to 5000 UMI-labeled TRB molecules per sample, diversity metrics, including normalized Shannon-Wiener and Chao1, were computed in VDJtools. VDJtools was used to calculate clonotype-size-weighted physicochemical properties of the central five CDR3 residues, namely interaction energy, strength, volume and Kidera factor 4. The reads, reprocessed by TCRdb, yield one row per CDR3 protein sequence and no DNA. The authors' filters were not applied to this entry. The sample table holds a few thousand distinct CDR3 sequences. Of the sample, 2.5% falls within the top ten clones.

For each CD8+ T cell subset, flow sorting was done in triplicate, and under 350,000 cells per subset went directly into RLT lysis buffer. Naive CD8+ T cells were defined stringently as CD45RO-CCR7+CD27+CD95- to exclude memory contaminants. Peripheral blood mononuclear cells were isolated from buffy coats using standard density gradient centrifugation. A FACSAria III was used to flow-sort naive CD8+ T cells into CXCR3-negative and CXCR3-positive populations. Total RNA was extracted from sorted cells with an RNeasy Mini Kit. Measured from the cysteine to the phenylalanine, the CDR3 is 12 residues long. Only the protein is on record. Sequences SQVTM (CDR1) and ANQGSEA (CDR2) are obtained from the germline V gene.

The rearrangement combines TRBV29-1 with TRBJ2-3. The sequencing sample was made of naive CXCR3+ CD8+ T cells from blood. Interpreted using the paper, the cell subset or site label stands for: CD45RO-CCR7+CD27+CD95- naive CD8+ T cells expressing CXCR3 (TNR3+). This sequence was found in a human donor in good health. Some clones in this sample may be carry-over from other donors' samples. The CDR3 protein sequence reads: CSAELGTDTQYF.